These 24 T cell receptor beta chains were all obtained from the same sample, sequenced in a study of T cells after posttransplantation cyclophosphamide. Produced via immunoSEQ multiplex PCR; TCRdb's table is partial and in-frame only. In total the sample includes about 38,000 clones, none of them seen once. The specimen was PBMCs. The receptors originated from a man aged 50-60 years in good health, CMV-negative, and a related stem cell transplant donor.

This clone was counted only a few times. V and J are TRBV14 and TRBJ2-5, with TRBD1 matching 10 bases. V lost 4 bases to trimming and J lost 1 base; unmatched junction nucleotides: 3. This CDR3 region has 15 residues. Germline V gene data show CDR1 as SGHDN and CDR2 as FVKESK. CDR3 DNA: TGTGCCAGCAGCCGTCGGACAGGGGGCCAAGAGACCCAGTACTTC. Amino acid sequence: CASSRRTGGQETQYF.

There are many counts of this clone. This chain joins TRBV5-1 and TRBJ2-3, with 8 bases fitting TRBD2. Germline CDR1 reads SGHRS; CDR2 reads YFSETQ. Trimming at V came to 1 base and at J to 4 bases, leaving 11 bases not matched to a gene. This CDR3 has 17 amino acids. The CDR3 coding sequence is TGCGCCAGCAGCTTGCGGGGGATGGGCGGGAGGCCAGATACGCAGTATTTT. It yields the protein CASSLRGMGGRPDTQYF.

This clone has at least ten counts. The CDR3 coding sequence is TGTGCCAGCAGCTTAGGTCCGGACAGATACAATGAGCAGTTCTTC. It specifies CASSLGPDRYNEQFF. The chain combines TRBV7-3 with TRBJ2-1; weak D call: TRBD1 (6 bases). The ends were cut back, 2 bases at V and 4 bases at J, with 12 bases in the middle. The CDR3 is made up of 15 amino acids. Germline CDR1 is SGHTA and CDR2 is FQGTGA.

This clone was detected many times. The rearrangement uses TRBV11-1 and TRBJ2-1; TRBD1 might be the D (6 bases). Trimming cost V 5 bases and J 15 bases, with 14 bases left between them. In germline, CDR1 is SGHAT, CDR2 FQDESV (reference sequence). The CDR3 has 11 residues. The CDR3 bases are TGTGCCAGCAGCAGACAGGTGGAAAGGTTCTTC. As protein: CASSRQVERFF. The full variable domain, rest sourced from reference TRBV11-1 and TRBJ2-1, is EAEVAQSPRYKITEKSQAVAFWCDPISGHATLYWYRQILGQGPELLVQFQDESVVDDSQLPKDRFSAERLKGVDSTLKIQPAELGDSAMYLCASSRQVERFFGPGTRLTVL.

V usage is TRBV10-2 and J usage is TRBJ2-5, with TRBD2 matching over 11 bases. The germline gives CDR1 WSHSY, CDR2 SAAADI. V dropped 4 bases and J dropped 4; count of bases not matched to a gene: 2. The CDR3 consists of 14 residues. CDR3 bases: TGCGCCAGCAGTGTGGGACTAGCGGTAGAGACCCAGTACTTC. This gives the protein CASSVGLAVETQYF.

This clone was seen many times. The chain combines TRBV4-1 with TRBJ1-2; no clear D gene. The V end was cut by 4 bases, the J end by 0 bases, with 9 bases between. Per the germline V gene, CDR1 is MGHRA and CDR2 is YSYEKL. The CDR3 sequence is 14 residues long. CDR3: CASSRDGANYGYTF. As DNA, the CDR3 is TGCGCCAGCAGCCGCGACGGGGCTAACTATGGCTACACCTTC.

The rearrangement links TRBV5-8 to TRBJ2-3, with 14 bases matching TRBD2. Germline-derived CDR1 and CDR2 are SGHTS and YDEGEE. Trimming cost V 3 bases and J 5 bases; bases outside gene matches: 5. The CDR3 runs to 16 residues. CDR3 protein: CASSSGTSGRGDTQYF. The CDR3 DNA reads TGTGCCAGCAGCTCCGGGACTAGCGGGAGAGGAGATACGCAGTATTTT.

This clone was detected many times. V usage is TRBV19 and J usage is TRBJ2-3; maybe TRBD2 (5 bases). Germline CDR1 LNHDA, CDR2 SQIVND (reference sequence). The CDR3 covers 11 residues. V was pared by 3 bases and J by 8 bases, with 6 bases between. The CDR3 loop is CASSMAGTQYF. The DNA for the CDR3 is TGTGCCAGTAGTATGGCGGGTACGCAGTATTTT.

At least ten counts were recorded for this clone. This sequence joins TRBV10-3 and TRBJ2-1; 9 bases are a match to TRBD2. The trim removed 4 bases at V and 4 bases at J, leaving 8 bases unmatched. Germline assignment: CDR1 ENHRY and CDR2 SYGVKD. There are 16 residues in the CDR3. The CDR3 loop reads CAISVSSSGRYNEQFF. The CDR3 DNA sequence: TGTGCCATCAGTGTTTCCAGTAGCGGGAGATACAATGAGCAGTTCTTC.

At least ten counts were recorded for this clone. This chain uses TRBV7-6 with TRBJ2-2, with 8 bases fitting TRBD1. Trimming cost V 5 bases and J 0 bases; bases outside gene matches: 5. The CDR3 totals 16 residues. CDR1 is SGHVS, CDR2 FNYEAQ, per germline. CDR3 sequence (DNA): TGTGCCAGCAGCCAAGCGACAGGGGCGAACACCGGGGAGCTGTTTTTT. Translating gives CASSQATGANTGELFF.

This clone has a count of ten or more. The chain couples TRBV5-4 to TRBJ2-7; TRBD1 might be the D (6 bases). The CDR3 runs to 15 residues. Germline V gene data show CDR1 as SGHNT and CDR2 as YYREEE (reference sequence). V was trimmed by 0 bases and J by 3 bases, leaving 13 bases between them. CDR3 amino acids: CASSLGSTGGYEQYF. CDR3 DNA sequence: TGTGCCAGCAGCTTGGGATCGACAGGTGGCTACGAGCAGTACTTC.

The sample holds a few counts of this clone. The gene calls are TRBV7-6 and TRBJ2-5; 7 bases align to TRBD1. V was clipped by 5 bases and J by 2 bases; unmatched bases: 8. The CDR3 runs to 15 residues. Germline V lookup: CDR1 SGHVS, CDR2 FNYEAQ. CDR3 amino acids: CASSPDRQTQETQYF. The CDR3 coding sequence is TGTGCCAGCAGCCCGGACAGGCAAACACAAGAGACCCAGTACTTC. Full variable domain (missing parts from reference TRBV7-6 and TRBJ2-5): GAGVSQSPRYKVTKRGQDVALRCDPISGHVSLYWYRQALGQGPEFLTYFNYEAQQDKSGLPNDRFSAERPEGSISTLTIQRTEQRDSAMYRCASSPDRQTQETQYFGPGTRLLVL.

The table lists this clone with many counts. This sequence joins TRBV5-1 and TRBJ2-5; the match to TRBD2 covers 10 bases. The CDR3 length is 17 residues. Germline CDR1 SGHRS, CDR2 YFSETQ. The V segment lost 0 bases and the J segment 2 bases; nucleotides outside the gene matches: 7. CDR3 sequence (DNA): TGCGCCAGCAGCTTGGTGGCTAGCGGGAGACGACAAGAGACCCAGTACTTC. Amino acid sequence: CASSLVASGRRQETQYF.

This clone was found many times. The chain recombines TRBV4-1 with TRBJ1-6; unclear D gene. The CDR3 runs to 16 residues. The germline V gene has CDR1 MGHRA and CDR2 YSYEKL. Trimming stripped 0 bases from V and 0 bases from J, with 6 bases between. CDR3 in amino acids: CASSQEASSYNSPLHF. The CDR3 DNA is TGCGCCAGCAGCCAAGAGGCCAGCTCCTATAATTCACCCCTCCACTTT.

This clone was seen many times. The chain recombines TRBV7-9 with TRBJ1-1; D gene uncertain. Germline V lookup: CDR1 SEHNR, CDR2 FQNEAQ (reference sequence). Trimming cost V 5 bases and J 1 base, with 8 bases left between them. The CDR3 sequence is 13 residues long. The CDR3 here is CASSQNTNTEAFF. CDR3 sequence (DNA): TGTGCCAGCAGCCAAAACACGAACACTGAAGCTTTCTTT.

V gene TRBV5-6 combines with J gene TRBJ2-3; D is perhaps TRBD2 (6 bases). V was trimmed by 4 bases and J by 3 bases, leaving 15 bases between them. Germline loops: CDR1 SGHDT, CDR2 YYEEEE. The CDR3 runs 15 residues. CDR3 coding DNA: TGTGCCAGCAGCCCGGGGGTCCAGCGGACAGATACGCAGTATTTT. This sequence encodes CASSPGVQRTDTQYF.

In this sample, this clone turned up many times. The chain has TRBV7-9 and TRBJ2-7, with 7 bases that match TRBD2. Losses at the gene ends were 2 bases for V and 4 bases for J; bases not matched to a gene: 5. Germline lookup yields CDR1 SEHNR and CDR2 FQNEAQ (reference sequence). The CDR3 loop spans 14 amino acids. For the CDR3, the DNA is TGTGCCAGCAGCTTATATGGGGGGGGTTACGAGCAGTACTTC. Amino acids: CASSLYGGGYEQYF.

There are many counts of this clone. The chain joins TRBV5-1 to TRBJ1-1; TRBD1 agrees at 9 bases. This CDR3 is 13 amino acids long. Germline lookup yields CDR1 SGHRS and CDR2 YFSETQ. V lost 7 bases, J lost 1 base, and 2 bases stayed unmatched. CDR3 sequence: CASGTGRNTEAFF. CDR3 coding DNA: TGCGCCAGCGGGACAGGGAGGAACACTGAAGCTTTCTTT.

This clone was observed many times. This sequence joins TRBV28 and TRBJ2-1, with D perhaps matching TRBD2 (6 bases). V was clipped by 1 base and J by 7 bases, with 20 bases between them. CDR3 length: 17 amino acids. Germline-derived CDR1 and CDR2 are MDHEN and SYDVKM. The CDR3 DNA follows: TGTGCCAGCAGTTTATCCTCAGCGGGCCCCTCTAGGAATGAGCAGTTCTTC. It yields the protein CASSLSSAGPSRNEQFF.

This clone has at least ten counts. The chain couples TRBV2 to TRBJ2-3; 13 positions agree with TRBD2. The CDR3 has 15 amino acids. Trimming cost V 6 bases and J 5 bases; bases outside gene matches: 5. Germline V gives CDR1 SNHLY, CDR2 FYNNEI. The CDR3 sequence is CASSRRTSGGDTQYF. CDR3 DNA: TGTGCCAGCAGCCGCAGGACTAGCGGGGGAGATACGCAGTATTTT.

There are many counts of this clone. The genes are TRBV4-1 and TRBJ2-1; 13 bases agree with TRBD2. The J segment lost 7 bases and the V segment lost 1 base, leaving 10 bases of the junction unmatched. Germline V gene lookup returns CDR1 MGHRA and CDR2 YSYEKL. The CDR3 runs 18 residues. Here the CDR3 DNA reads TGCGCCAGCAGCCAAGGAATCCCGACTAGCGGGAGGTATAATGAGCAGTTCTTC. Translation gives CASSQGIPTSGRYNEQFF.

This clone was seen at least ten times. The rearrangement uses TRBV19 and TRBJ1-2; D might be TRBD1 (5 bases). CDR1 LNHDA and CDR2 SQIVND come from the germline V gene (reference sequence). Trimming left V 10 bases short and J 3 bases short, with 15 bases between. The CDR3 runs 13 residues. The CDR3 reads CATGGEEDYGYTF. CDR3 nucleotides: TGTGCCACTGGGGGGGAAGAGGACTATGGCTACACCTTC.

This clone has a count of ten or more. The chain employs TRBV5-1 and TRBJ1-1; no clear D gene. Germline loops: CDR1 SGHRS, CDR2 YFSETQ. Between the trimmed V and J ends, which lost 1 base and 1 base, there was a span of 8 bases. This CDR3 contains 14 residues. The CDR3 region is CASSLTAENTEAFF. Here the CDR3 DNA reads TGCGCCAGCAGCTTGACAGCCGAGAACACTGAAGCTTTCTTT.

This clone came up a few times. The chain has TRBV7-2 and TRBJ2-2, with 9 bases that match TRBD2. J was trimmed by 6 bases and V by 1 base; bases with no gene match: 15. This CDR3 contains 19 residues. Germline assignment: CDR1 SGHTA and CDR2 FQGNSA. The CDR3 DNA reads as TGTGCCAGCAGCTTAGAAACGGGTCGGGCTAGCGGGGTTTCCGGGGAGCTGTTTTTT. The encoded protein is CASSLETGRASGVSGELFF.